Listed below are T cell receptor beta chains from one sample, sequenced in a study of cytomegalovirus exposure and HLA in healthy donors. Sequenced by immunoSEQ multiplex PCR; TCRdb stores in-frame clones only, minus some. The data hold 150,000 to 200,000 clones, with about 90% observed a single time. Specimen: PBMCs. Receptors originate from a woman in her late teens or twenties in good health and CMV-seropositive. Both conserved end residues are part of each CDR3. D genes are given only for firm matches. Part of the rows lack a size; the others show once, few, many or a class for expanded clones.

clone_size	v_call	j_call	d_call	cdr3_aa	cdr3_nt
NA	TRBV20-1	TRBJ1-1	NA	CSAVHRQAFF	TGCAGTGCAGTCCACAGGCAAGCTTTCTTT
NA	TRBV5-4	TRBJ1-2	NA	CASSFERGYGYTF	TGTGCCAGCAGCTTTGAAAGGGGCTATGGCTACACCTTC
NA	TRBV4-1	TRBJ2-7	TRBD1	CASSSWTEGGGEQYF	TGCGCCAGCAGCTCCTGGACGGAAGGGGGCGGCGAGCAGTACTTC
NA	TRBV28	TRBJ2-6	NA	CASRPGTSGANVLTF	TGTGCCAGCAGACCGGGGACATCTGGGGCCAACGTCCTGACTTTC
NA	TRBV11-2	TRBJ2-5	NA	CASSLVAGEQETQYF	TGTGCCAGCAGCTTAGTTGCAGGGGAGCAAGAGACCCAGTACTTC
NA	TRBV6-1	TRBJ2-7	NA	CASGHGAGREQYF	TGTGCCAGCGGCCATGGGGCGGGGCGCGAGCAGTACTTC
NA	TRBV10-1	TRBJ2-3	NA	CASSESTGVRSDTQYF	TGCGCCAGCAGTGAAAGTACCGGGGTGCGCTCAGATACGCAGTATTTT
NA	TRBV29-1	TRBJ2-7	TRBD1	CSVPGQGAGYEQYF	TGCAGCGTCCCGGGACAGGGGGCAGGCTACGAGCAGTACTTC
NA	TRBV7-8	TRBJ2-7	TRBD2	CASSPLAGVDYEQYF	TGTGCCAGCAGCCCCCTAGCGGGAGTTGACTACGAGCAGTACTTC
NA	TRBV28	TRBJ2-3	TRBD2	CASSGLAGRADTQYF	TGTGCCAGCAGCGGACTAGCGGGCAGGGCAGATACGCAGTATTTT
once	TRBV6-1	TRBJ2-3	NA	CASSVFSVVLGLTDTQYF	TGTGCCAGCAGTGTCTTTTCCGTCGTGCTAGGTTTAACAGATACGCAGTATTTT
NA	TRBV5-4	TRBJ2-5	NA	CASSQTRGETQYF	TGTGCCAGCAGCCAGACTAGAGGGGAGACCCAGTACTTC
NA	TRBV7-3	TRBJ2-7	NA	CASSFSGDSEQYF	TGTGCCAGCAGCTTCTCCGGGGACTCCGAGCAGTACTTC
NA	TRBV7-9	TRBJ2-3	NA	CASSDYDTQYF	TGTGCCAGCAGCGACTACGATACGCAGTATTTT
once	TRBV11-2	TRBJ2-7	TRBD1	CASSPSTGGNEQYF	TGTGCCAGCAGCCCCTCGACAGGGGGGAACGAGCAGTACTTC
NA	TRBV27	TRBJ1-1	TRBD1	CASSPTGRMNTEAFF	TGTGCCAGCAGCCCGACAGGGCGAATGAACACTGAAGCTTTCTTT
NA	TRBV7-6	TRBJ2-1	TRBD2	CASSSTLLAGGPGYNEQFF	TGTGCCAGCAGCTCGACCCTACTAGCGGGAGGGCCAGGCTACAATGAGCAGTTCTTC